This TCR beta chain was sequenced in a study of T cell repertoires in cytomegalovirus infection. For the study at large: Well-studied HLA-B-restricted epitopes and recently identified HLA-C-restricted epitopes of CMV were both used in the study. Through public TCR beta signatures, both CMV infection and matching HLA type were indicated.

As for this clonotype: The antigen is unknown.

The CDR3 is 15 residues long. Trimming took 5 bases from V and 1 from J; bases not matched to a gene: 5. Germline values: CDR1 SGHTA, CDR2 FQGNSA. TCRdb recomputed calls from the reads with MiXCR, one row per CDR3 protein. This table has just over 450,000 distinct CDR3 sequences, 40% to 50% appearing once. Study observations and caveats: The ex vivo response showed dominance by HLA-C-restricted CMV-specific TCR beta clonotypes. There were carriers of CMV plus the relevant HLA, and cumulative public TCR beta family frequency identified them.

The chain carries TRBV7-2 and TRBJ2-3; 8 bases map to TRBD1. The receptor was isolated from a human donor in good health (CMV status not recorded). Some clones in this sample may be carry-over from other donors' samples. The source material was cultured PBMCs, sampled from culture after CMV antigen stimulation. The CDR3 here is CASSLTGVGTDTQYF. The DNA for the CDR3 is TGTGCCAGCAGCCTGACAGGGGTAGGCACAGATACGCAGTATTTT.